This T cell receptor (beta chain) came from a study of CD8 T cells in Susac syndrome. An amount of RNA that ranged from roughly 0.5 to 1 ug was reverse transcribed with random hexamers. TCRdb re-called the immunoSEQ multiplex PCR reads with MiXCR, one entry per CDR3 protein. The data hold 150,000 to 200,000 distinct CDR3 sequences, with roughly 94% observed a single time. TCR beta sequencing was performed on blood CD8+ and CD4+ T cells. FACS was used to enrich TEMRA cells, whereas the CD8+ and CD4+ T cells were obtained by negative isolation. Germline loops: CDR1 MDHEN, CDR2 SYDVKM. CDR3 size: 13 residues. Trimming removed 3 bases at V and 3 bases at J, with 8 bases between.

The receptor comes from a human donor with multiple sclerosis. Sequenced material: CD4+ T cells from PBMCs. The chain recombines TRBV28 with TRBJ1-2; no clear D gene. The CDR3 nucleotides read TGTGCCAGCAGTTTGGGCGGCGACTATGGCTACACCTTC. Translating gives CASSLGGDYGYTF.